This T cell receptor (beta chain) was captured by sequencing in a study of human T cells and chemical hapten exposure. TCRdb processed the RACE reads anew with MiXCR; each CDR3 protein has one entry. The sample has tens of thousands of distinct CDR3 sequences; 10% to 15% are singletons. The time point: patch test 3, about 24 weeks after DPC sensitization. Treatment: therapeutic diphenylcyclopropenone sensitization with weekly scalp DPC. Every patch test was put on after a blood sample was taken. Total RNA was isolated from whole blood that had not been fractionated. A note on this clonotype: Its antigen remains unidentified.

Study results and caveats: PT1 expanded TCR counts correlated positively with patch test score. Expanded TCRs were compared with controls, and the expanded TCRs formed significantly more large CDR3 similarity clusters.

The TCR originated in a woman aged 50 to 60 with alopecia areata. Some clones in this sample may be carry-over from other donors' samples. Sequencing used whole blood, obtained in connection with sensitization to the hapten diphenylcyclopropenone (DPC).

This chain's CDR3 is CSVPARGKLNYGYTF. CDR3 coding DNA: TGCAGTGTCCCGGCACGCGGAAAACTAAACTATGGCTACACCTTC. V is TRBV20-1 and J is TRBJ1-2; D remains unclear. The CDR3 has 15 amino acids. V dropped 7 bases and J dropped 2 bases, with 20 bases sitting between them. Germline loops: CDR1 DFQATT, CDR2 SNEGSKA (reference sequence).